The source of this T cell receptor beta chain is a study of regulatory T cells in long-lasting Graves disease. Study results and limitations: Among the persistent patients, 2,500 to 3,000 public clonotypes were shared, more than the roughly 900 shared among new patients.

Arm-PCR of CDR3 regions and iRepertoire HTBI primers were the basis on which TCR beta libraries were built. Via MiXCR, TCRdb re-called the multiplex PCR reads, giving one row per CDR3 protein. The sample includes approximately 560,000 distinct CDR3 sequences, 15% to 20% of them seen just once. The germline V gene encodes CDR1 MDHEN and CDR2 SYDVKM. The CDR3 extends over 16 amino acids. Losses at the gene ends were 4 bases for V and 8 bases for J; bases not matched to a gene: 14. As for time point: newly diagnosed GD, antithyroid drugs for less than 3 months. Scientists built the TCR library using RNA that was extracted from PBMCs. As regards this clonotype: Its antigen is unknown.

This sample was also put to use in a study of T cells in Graves' hyperthyroidism and ophthalmopathy. That work adds: A lack of ophthalmopathy progression within 18 months defined stable Graves' hyperthyroidism. Diagnosis of hyperthyroidism was new in patients aged 18 to 65, and its duration was under 2 months. Classification by a 13 V-J model distinguished ophthalmopathy from stable hyperthyroidism.

This clonotype originated in a man aged 18 to 30 with Graves disease. The sequencing here drew on peripheral blood mononuclear cells (PBMCs), taken at new diagnosis, from a patient treated with antithyroid drugs. The rearrangement joins TRBV28 to TRBJ2-1; 7 bases match TRBD2. The CDR3 bases are TGTGCCAGCAGTTCCTCCGGGACTAAGGGTTGGGATGAGCAGTTCTTC. Amino acid sequence: CASSSSGTKGWDEQFF. Variable domain in full (rest from reference TRBV28 and TRBJ2-1): DVKVTQSSRYLVKRTGEKVFLECVQDMDHENMFWYRQDPGLGLRLIYFSYDVKMKEKGDIPEGYSVSREKKERFSLILESASTNQTSMYLCASSSSGTKGWDEQFFGPGTRLTVL.